This T cell receptor beta chain was identified in a study of TIL therapy for anti-PD-1-resistant metastatic lung cancer. Study-level information: Median tumor PD-L1 proportion score was approximately 6.3%. A few tumors were EGFR-mutant and two were ALK-rearranged. By whole-exome sequencing, median non-synonymous tumor mutation burden was approximately 1.4 mutations per megabase.

Time point specified: pre-treatment sample, taken before nivolumab and TIL therapy. V was trimmed by 11 bases and J by 3 bases, leaving 16 bases between them. CDR3 size: 13 residues. CDR1 is ENHRY and CDR2 is SYGVKD in the germline V gene. The immunoSEQ assay was v3. Sequencing depth was 1.9 million or so read pairs for survey level, roughly 4.5-6 million for deep. Here immunoSEQ multiplex PCR was the method, and the copy in TCRdb shows in-frame clones only, minus some. The sample carries roughly 46,000 clones, 80% to 90% recorded once. This sample comprised blood, obtained at baseline. This rearrangement joins TRBV10-3 to TRBJ1-1, with D possibly matching TRBD1 (5 bases). This TCR came from a person aged 25 to 85 with non-small cell lung cancer. CDR3 sequence reads: CAAGLSMDTEAFF. In DNA, the CDR3 is TGTGCCGCGGGACTGTCGATGGACACTGAAGCTTTCTTT.